The 32 T cell receptor beta chains below were found in one sample sequenced in a study of CD8 T cells in ankylosing spondylitis. The antigens of these receptors remain unknown. Overall study results and limits: There was a TCR beta motif, made of several highly homologous variants, that appeared characteristic of ankylosing spondylitis blood.

TCRdb re-called the 5' RACE reads with MiXCR, one entry per CDR3 protein. The sample lists 450,000 to 550,000 distinct CDR3 sequences, about 5% occurring once. Sample: blood, either unsorted or a sorted T cell fraction (not recorded which). The receptor set was obtained from a male donor with ankylosing spondylitis.

There are many counts of this clonotype. The rearrangement uses TRBV27 and TRBJ1-1; TRBD1 is a possible D gene (6 bases). Per germline, CDR1 MNHEY and CDR2 SMNVEV (reference sequence). The germline V and J ends were trimmed by 6 bases and 0 bases, with 14 bases remaining between them. The CDR3 runs 15 residues. CDR3 region: CASRIAGTLNTEAFF. The DNA for the CDR3 is TGTGCCAGCAGGATTGCCGGGACATTGAACACTGAAGCTTTCTTT.

This clonotype occurred many times. This rearrangement joins TRBV7-8 to TRBJ2-5, with 8 bases identical to TRBD2. CDR3 length: 17 residues. V lost 0 bases and J lost 5; bases outside the gene matches: 11. Germline-derived CDR1 and CDR2 are SGHVS and FQNEAQ. CDR3 amino acids: CASSLAGTRVVRETQYF. The CDR3 DNA follows: TGTGCCAGCAGCTTAGCGGGGACTAGAGTAGTCCGGGAGACCCAGTACTTC.

This clonotype was counted at least ten times. The rearrangement joins TRBV24-1 to TRBJ2-2, with D tentatively TRBD1 (5 bases). Trimming took 5 bases from V and 6 from J, leaving 12 bases between them. The CDR3 has 14 amino acids. Germline-derived CDR1 and CDR2 are KGHDR and SFDVKD. CDR3 amino acids: CATSVNTGAGELFF. As DNA, the CDR3 is TGTGCCACCAGTGTTAATACAGGCGCCGGGGAGCTGTTTTTT.

In its sample, this clonotype was seen many times. The genes are TRBV7-2 and TRBJ2-3; unclear D gene. The germline gives CDR1 SGHTA, CDR2 FQGNSA. The CDR3 totals 14 residues. Trimming shortened V by 0 bases and J by 3 bases, and 7 bases separated the two germline ends. CDR3 bases: TGTGCCAGCAGCTTAGCTATGGGAACAGATACGCAGTATTTT. Translation: CASSLAMGTDTQYF.

This clonotype was recorded many times. This rearrangement joins TRBV7-9 to TRBJ1-6; tentative D call: TRBD1 (6 bases). The CDR3 loop spans 14 amino acids. V lost 6 bases, J lost 6 bases, and 12 bases lay in between. Per germline, CDR1 SEHNR and CDR2 FQNEAQ (reference sequence). CDR3 protein: CASSHRESNSPLHF. The CDR3 DNA sequence: TGTGCCAGCAGTCACAGGGAAAGTAATTCACCCCTCCACTTT.

The chain couples TRBV3-1 to TRBJ2-1; possible D gene TRBD1, 5 bases. In germline, CDR1 is LGHDT, CDR2 YNNKEL (reference sequence). V shed 6 bases and J shed 5 bases, with 11 bases lying between them. The CDR3 spans 13 residues. CDR3 nucleotide sequence: TGTGCCAGCAGACCAGGGATACACAATGAGCAGTTCTTC. Translating gives CASRPGIHNEQFF.

The chain has TRBV3-1 and TRBJ1-3; D possibly corresponds to TRBD1 (5 bases). V shed 2 bases and J shed 4 bases, with 9 bases lying between them. Germline lookup yields CDR1 LGHDT and CDR2 YNNKEL (reference sequence). The CDR3 has 14 residues. This CDR3 reads CASSQPRAGNTIYF. CDR3 DNA sequence: TGTGCCAGCAGCCAACCCAGGGCGGGAAACACCATATATTTT.

This clonotype has ten or more counts. The genes are TRBV6-1 and TRBJ1-5; no definite D call. Trimming stripped 5 bases from V and 0 bases from J, with 8 bases between. This CDR3 region has 14 residues. Germline CDR1 reads MNHNS; CDR2 reads SASEGT. The CDR3 here is CASSKESSNQPQHF. As DNA, the CDR3 is TGTGCCAGCAGTAAAGAAAGTAGCAATCAGCCCCAGCATTTT.

This clonotype was seen at least ten times. This chain joins TRBV5-1 and TRBJ2-2; D perhaps matches TRBD1 (6 bases). CDR1 and CDR2 (germline): SGHRS, YFSETQ. This CDR3 region has 15 residues. The ends were cut back, 4 bases at V and 1 base at J, with 11 bases in the middle. DNA of the CDR3: TGCGCCAGCAGCCCACGGACAGTGAACACCGGGGAGCTGTTTTTT. Amino acids: CASSPRTVNTGELFF.

This clonotype was detected many times. This sequence joins TRBV28 and TRBJ1-5; no definite D call. The CDR3 spans 12 residues. Trimming took off 7 bases at V and 5 bases at J, with 9 bases between the two ends. CDR1 MDHEN and CDR2 SYDVKM come from the germline V gene. The CDR3, as DNA: TGTGCCAGCACCCTCACTGATCAGCCCCAGCATTTT. It codes for CASTLTDQPQHF.

This clonotype has just a few counts. The V gene is TRBV27, the J gene TRBJ2-7; 9 bases are shared with TRBD2. The CDR3 has 15 residues. J was trimmed by 4 bases and V by 5 bases; bases with no gene match: 9. Germline CDR1 and CDR2: MNHEY and SMNVEV (reference sequence). CDR3 protein: CASSSPWTSVYEQYF. The CDR3, as DNA: TGTGCCAGCAGTAGTCCCTGGACTAGCGTTTACGAGCAGTACTTC.

This chain links TRBV5-5 with TRBJ1-4, with D unresolved. Germline V gene data show CDR1 as SGHKS and CDR2 as YYEKEE (reference sequence). Trimming took off 1 base at V and 0 bases at J, with 10 bases between the two ends. The CDR3 has 16 residues. The CDR3 bases are TGTGCCAGCAGCTTGCAACCCGCGACAACTAATGAAAAACTGTTTTTT. This gives the protein CASSLQPATTNEKLFF.

This clonotype showed up many times. The chain combines TRBV7-9 with TRBJ2-1; D not certain. This CDR3 has 13 residues. V was shortened by 5 bases and J by 8 bases, with 13 bases between the two germline ends. CDR1 and CDR2 (germline): SEHNR, FQNEAQ (reference sequence). This chain's CDR3 is CASSRYASHEQFF. The DNA for the CDR3 is TGTGCCAGCAGCAGATACGCTTCCCATGAGCAGTTCTTC.

The chain uses TRBV6-1 and TRBJ1-4; D not certain. In germline, CDR1 is MNHNS, CDR2 SASEGT. This CDR3 is 14 amino acids long. Trimming shortened V by 7 bases and J by 8 bases, and 17 bases separated the two germline ends. The CDR3 region is CASTLAGYGEKLFF. The CDR3 DNA follows: TGTGCCAGCACCCTAGCGGGGTATGGGGAAAAACTGTTTTTT.

This clonotype was counted ten times or more. The chain joins TRBV29-1 to TRBJ2-3; D remains ambiguous. The CDR3 contains 14 residues. Germline-derived CDR1 and CDR2 are SQVTM and ANQGSEA. V shed 2 bases and J shed 2 bases, with 11 bases lying between them. The CDR3 DNA follows: TGCAGCGTTGAAAAGGGCCAGTACACAGATACGCAGTATTTT. Its protein product is CSVEKGQYTDTQYF.

This clonotype was counted at least ten times. This rearrangement joins TRBV24-1 to TRBJ2-2, with TRBD2 matching over 14 bases. CDR1 and CDR2 (germline): KGHDR, SFDVKD. V trimming: 6 bases; J trimming: 4 bases; junction bases outside the gene matches: 9. The CDR3 spans 18 residues. The CDR3 nucleotides read TGTGCCACCAGTAAACGACTAGCGGGAGGGCCCTCCACCGGGGAGCTGTTTTTT. Translated, it gives CATSKRLAGGPSTGELFF.

There are many counts of this clonotype. The chain has TRBV4-2 and TRBJ1-2; D not resolved. The germline V gene encodes CDR1 LGHNA and CDR2 YNFKEQ. The length of the CDR3 is 13 residues. With 7 bases removed from V and 3 bases from J, the gap between germline ends came to 12 bases. The chain's CDR3 is CASNGPGDYGYTF. In nucleotides, the CDR3 is TGTGCCAGCAATGGACCCGGGGACTATGGCTACACCTTC.

This clonotype showed up many times. The chain has TRBV12-3 or TRBV12-4 and TRBJ1-5; D gene uncertain. Trimming pared 5 bases from V and 1 base from J, leaving 12 bases between. The CDR3 has 15 residues. CDR3 region: CASSGGPRSNQPQHF. For the CDR3, the DNA is TGTGCCAGCAGTGGCGGGCCGAGGAGCAATCAGCCCCAGCATTTT.

The table lists this clonotype with many counts. This chain uses TRBV2 with TRBJ2-2, with 12 bases matching TRBD2. This CDR3 has 14 amino acids. V was clipped by 6 bases and J by 5 bases; unmatched bases: 1. Germline CDR1 is SNHLY and CDR2 is FYNNEI. In DNA, the CDR3 is TGTGCCAGCAGCGGACTAGCGGGGACCGGGGAGCTGTTTTTT. Its protein is CASSGLAGTGELFF.

The table lists this clonotype with many counts. The rearrangement uses TRBV10-2 and TRBJ2-7, with D unresolved. Germline loops: CDR1 WSHSY, CDR2 SAAADI. The CDR3 is 11 residues long. Trimming took off 2 bases at V and 4 bases at J, with 3 bases between the two ends. As DNA, the CDR3 is TGCGCCAGCAGTGAGACGTACGAGCAGTACTTC. Residues: CASSETYEQYF.

V is TRBV6-1 and J is TRBJ2-7; D is perhaps TRBD1 (6 bases). From germline, CDR1 is MNHNS and CDR2 SASEGT. V was cut by 5 bases and J by 4 bases, with 12 bases left in between. CDR3 size: 13 residues. The CDR3 DNA reads TGTGCCAGCAGTAATTCCAGGGGTTACGAGCAGTACTTC. It codes for CASSNSRGYEQYF.

This clonotype came up a few times. This sequence joins TRBV29-1 and TRBJ2-6; D ambiguous. Trimming stripped 4 bases from V and 10 bases from J, with 11 bases between. The germline V gene has CDR1 SQVTM and CDR2 ANQGSEA. This CDR3 is 12 amino acids long. CDR3 nucleotide sequence: TGCAGCGTTGCTGAGGTTGCTAACGTCCTGACTTTC. Amino acids: CSVAEVANVLTF.

At least ten counts were recorded for this clonotype. V usage is TRBV27 and J usage is TRBJ2-5; 9 nucleotides agree with TRBD2. The trim removed 7 bases at V and 0 bases at J, leaving 6 bases unmatched. This CDR3 has 15 amino acids. The germline gives CDR1 MNHEY, CDR2 SMNVEV (reference sequence). The CDR3 DNA is TGTGCCAGCAAGTTGGCTAGCGGGAACCAAGAGACCCAGTACTTC. Protein product: CASKLASGNQETQYF.

In its sample, this clonotype was seen many times. The chain joins TRBV28 to TRBJ2-1, with D perhaps TRBD2 (5 bases). This CDR3 is built from 17 residues. V dropped 1 base and J dropped 4 bases, with 17 bases sitting between them. The germline gives CDR1 MDHEN, CDR2 SYDVKM. CDR3 amino acids: CASSLSASRIRYNEQFF. CDR3 in DNA: TGTGCCAGCAGTTTATCGGCTAGCCGAATCCGTTACAATGAGCAGTTCTTC.

The table lists this clonotype with many counts. The V call is TRBV20-1, the J call TRBJ2-3; 11 bases are shared with TRBD2. V gave up 6 bases and J gave up 4 bases; unmatched junction bases: 12. Looked up from germline, CDR1 is DFQATT and CDR2 is SNEGSKA (reference sequence). CDR3 size: 16 residues. This CDR3 reads CSARKPGLAVADTQYF. Here the CDR3 DNA reads TGCAGTGCAAGGAAGCCGGGACTAGCGGTAGCAGATACGCAGTATTTT.

Many counts were recorded for this clonotype. The chain has TRBV20-1 and TRBJ1-1; possibly TRBD1 for D (6 bases). This CDR3 region has 14 residues. Trimming removed 5 bases from V and 0 bases from J, with 13 bases in between. Germline-derived CDR1 and CDR2 are DFQATT and SNEGSKA (reference sequence). This CDR3 is CSALRTEMNTEAFF. CDR3 bases: TGCAGTGCTCTAAGGACAGAAATGAACACTGAAGCTTTCTTT.

This clonotype has at least ten counts. The CDR3 nucleotides are TGCAGTGCTAGAGACAGGGGAACTGAAGCTTTCTTT. It encodes CSARDRGTEAFF. V is TRBV20-1 and J is TRBJ1-1, with D maybe TRBD1 (6 bases). This CDR3 has 12 amino acids. Trimming stripped 0 bases from V and 5 bases from J, with 7 bases between. CDR1 DFQATT and CDR2 SNEGSKA come from the germline V gene (reference sequence).

This clonotype appeared a few times. The chain has TRBV13 and TRBJ2-7, with D unresolved. CDR3 length: 16 amino acids. Trimming shortened V by 0 bases and J by 0 bases, and 12 bases separated the two germline ends. The germline V gene encodes CDR1 PRHDT and CDR2 FYEKMQ (reference sequence). CDR3 nucleotide sequence: TGTGCCAGCAGCTTAGGATTTGGAGTAAGCTCCTACGAGCAGTACTTC. Translation: CASSLGFGVSSYEQYF.

The chain recombines TRBV29-1 with TRBJ2-1; 11 bases match TRBD1. The V segment lost 6 bases and the J segment 4 bases; nucleotides outside the gene matches: 5. Germline lookup yields CDR1 SQVTM and CDR2 ANQGSEA. The CDR3 is 14 residues long. CDR3 in DNA: TGCAGCGTGATGCGGGACAGGGGGTACAATGAGCAGTTCTTC. It encodes CSVMRDRGYNEQFF.

The table lists this clonotype with many counts. This sequence joins TRBV5-5 and TRBJ1-5, with 7 positions matching TRBD1. Trimming cost V 4 bases and J 11 bases; bases outside gene matches: 15. Germline CDR1 and CDR2: SGHKS and YYEKEE (reference sequence). This CDR3 is 15 amino acids long. The CDR3 region has the DNA TGTGCCAGCAGCGGATCGGGACAGTTAATAGGTGCCCAGCATTTT. Protein product: CASSGSGQLIGAQHF.

The sample holds many counts of this clonotype. The CDR3, as DNA: TGTGCCAGCAGCCTATGGGACAACCCCGGCACCGAGCAGTACTTC. Its protein product is CASSLWDNPGTEQYF. V gene TRBV9 combines with J gene TRBJ2-7, with D perhaps matching TRBD1 (6 bases). CDR3 length: 15 amino acids. V lost 4 bases, J lost 6 bases, and 20 bases lay in between. The V gene's germline CDR1 is SGDLS and CDR2 YYNGEE.

This clonotype has only a few counts. The CDR3: CASSQLRLVGGGNSPLHF. CDR3 nucleotides: TGCGCCAGCAGCCAATTGAGACTTGTCGGGGGCGGTAATTCACCCCTCCACTTT. The chain links TRBV4-1 to TRBJ1-6; a possible D gene is TRBD1 (6 bases). The CDR3 runs to 18 residues. The germline V gene encodes CDR1 MGHRA and CDR2 YSYEKL. The V end lost 2 bases, the J end lost 6 bases, and 20 bases lay between the germline ends.